The clone carrying this TCR beta chain was observed at least ten times. Antigen specificity is unknown. TCRdb re-analysed the 5' RACE reads in MiXCR, keeping a single row per CDR3 protein. The sample has 200,000 to 250,000 distinct CDR3 sequences, 8% to 11% seen once; the top ten hold about 20%. These data originate in a study of CD8 T cells in ankylosing spondylitis. The study, taken as a whole, reports: In synovial fluid and blood from reactive arthritis, some motif variants were previously reported. Clones linked to the disease showed a CD8+ phenotype. They occurred at relatively low frequencies in peripheral blood.

What was sequenced was blood, either unsorted or a sorted T cell fraction (not recorded which). The sequence came from a male donor with ankylosing spondylitis or in good health (not recorded which).

CDR3 residues: CASSQRAGDNEQFF. The CDR3 bases are TGTGCCAGCAGCCAGCGGGCGGGGGACAATGAGCAGTTCTTC. V usage is TRBV9 and J usage is TRBJ2-1; 7 nucleotides align to TRBD2. V trimming: 4 bases; J trimming: 5 bases; junction bases outside the gene matches: 6. The CDR3 is 14 amino acids. Per the germline V gene, CDR1 is SGDLS and CDR2 is YYNGEE.